This T cell receptor beta chain was observed in a study of long-term antiretroviral therapy in people with HIV. Findings of the study overall: Against controls, HIV repertoires showed narrower ranges of CDR3 length. Pre-ART-expanded clones dominated the repertoire at all time points. Blood sampling spanned 2004 to 2017, possibly under older ART regimens.

Running of the v3.0 immunoSEQ assay took place at survey level. Clones were sequenced by immunoSEQ multiplex PCR, and TCRdb holds only the in-frame ones, with some missing. The sample has about 43,000 clones; around 86% are singletons. From germline, CDR1 is SGHRS and CDR2 YFSETQ. The CDR3 contains 15 residues. Trimming took off 4 bases at V and 2 bases at J, with 10 bases between the two ends. To note about this clone: Its target is unknown.

The origin of this receptor is a woman between 45 and 65 years old with HIV. The sample in question was unsorted PBMCs, obtained 0.1 years before starting antiretroviral therapy. The rearrangement uses TRBV5-1 and TRBJ2-6; D may be TRBD1 (6 bases). DNA of the CDR3: TGCGCCAGCAGCCCGGACAGCGCTGGGGCCAACGTCCTGACTTTC. This sequence encodes CASSPDSAGANVLTF.